Listed below are T cell receptor beta chains from one sample, sequenced in a study of blood T cell repertoires in COVID-19. Clones were read by immunoSEQ multiplex PCR, and TCRdb kept only the in-frame ones, dropping some. The sample has a few hundred thousand clones, more than 75% seen once. The sample consisted of PBMCs or T cells enriched from blood (not recorded which). The origin of the receptors is a woman aged 45 to 65 who had been exposed to COVID-19. Each CDR3 is given with its conserved first and last residue. The order of the fields is D gene, clone size, V gene, J gene, CDR3 protein, CDR3 DNA. The D gene is left open where the match is weak. Size is omitted from some rows. Given values are once, few, many or a class for expanded clones.

d_gene: .
abundance: .
v_gene: TRBV12-3/TRBV12-4
j_gene: TRBJ1-1
CDR3aa: CATNPFRGTEAFF
CDR3nt: TGTGCCACCAACCCTTTCCGGGGAACTGAAGCTTTCTTT

d_gene: .
abundance: .
v_gene: TRBV11-2
j_gene: TRBJ2-2
CDR3aa: CASRIQGGGTGELFF
CDR3nt: TGTGCCAGCCGAATTCAGGGGGGAGGCACCGGGGAGCTGTTTTTT

d_gene: .
abundance: .
v_gene: TRBV2
j_gene: TRBJ1-6
CDR3aa: CASSGDTGYSPLHF
CDR3nt: TGTGCCAGCAGTGGTGATACAGGCTATTCACCCCTCCACTTT

d_gene: .
abundance: .
v_gene: TRBV24-1
j_gene: TRBJ2-6
CDR3aa: CATSDGTPGANVLTF
CDR3nt: TGTGCCACCAGTGACGGGACTCCTGGGGCCAACGTCCTGACTTTC

d_gene: TRBD1
abundance: .
v_gene: TRBV27
j_gene: TRBJ2-2
CDR3aa: CASEGAVGELFF
CDR3nt: TGTGCCAGCGAGGGGGCGGTCGGGGAGCTGTTTTTT

d_gene: TRBD1
abundance: .
v_gene: TRBV9
j_gene: TRBJ1-2
CDR3aa: CASSYGTGYGYTF
CDR3nt: TGTGCCAGCAGCTACGGGACAGGATATGGCTACACCTTC

d_gene: .
abundance: once
v_gene: TRBV28
j_gene: TRBJ1-5
CDR3aa: CASSVVGGINQPQHF
CDR3nt: TGTGCCAGCAGTGTAGTAGGGGGTATAAATCAGCCCCAGCATTTT

d_gene: TRBD1
abundance: .
v_gene: TRBV7-2
j_gene: TRBJ1-1
CDR3aa: CASSSLSGQLYGTEAFF
CDR3nt: TGTGCCAGCAGTTCGTTATCGGGACAGCTTTATGGGACTGAAGCTTTCTTT

d_gene: .
abundance: few
v_gene: TRBV29-1
j_gene: TRBJ1-6
CDR3aa: CSVLEGLNSPLHF
CDR3nt: TGCAGCGTTTTGGAGGGACTTAATTCACCCCTCCACTTT

d_gene: .
abundance: .
v_gene: TRBV10-1
j_gene: TRBJ1-5
CDR3aa: CALRADFSNQPQHF
CDR3nt: TGCGCCTTGAGGGCGGATTTTTCCAATCAGCCCCAGCATTTT

d_gene: .
abundance: .
v_gene: TRBV5-4
j_gene: TRBJ1-4
CDR3aa: CASSPEGTTNEKLFF
CDR3nt: TGTGCCAGCAGCCCGGAGGGAACAACTAATGAAAAACTGTTTTTT

d_gene: TRBD1
abundance: .
v_gene: TRBV24-1
j_gene: TRBJ2-2
CDR3aa: CATSDPRQGRTGELFF
CDR3nt: TGTGCCACCAGTGATCCCAGACAGGGGAGGACCGGGGAGCTGTTTTTT

d_gene: TRBD2
abundance: .
v_gene: TRBV5-1
j_gene: TRBJ2-1
CDR3aa: CASSPGTSEREQFF
CDR3nt: TGCGCCAGCAGCCCCGGGACTAGCGAAAGGGAGCAGTTCTTC

d_gene: .
abundance: .
v_gene: TRBV13
j_gene: TRBJ1-3
CDR3aa: CASSLATSSGNTIYF
CDR3nt: TGTGCCAGCAGCTTAGCCACCAGCTCTGGAAACACCATATATTTT

d_gene: TRBD1
abundance: .
v_gene: TRBV28
j_gene: TRBJ1-1
CDR3aa: CASGIGTGFNTEAFF
CDR3nt: TGTGCCAGCGGGATAGGGACAGGGTTCAACACTGAAGCTTTCTTT

d_gene: TRBD1
abundance: .
v_gene: TRBV5-5
j_gene: TRBJ1-1
CDR3aa: CASSFTGGKAFF
CDR3nt: TGTGCCAGCAGCTTCACAGGGGGCAAGGCTTTCTTT

d_gene: .
abundance: .
v_gene: TRBV30
j_gene: TRBJ2-3
CDR3aa: CAWSLRRHHPSTDTQYF
CDR3nt: TGTGCCTGGAGTCTACGCAGGCACCACCCTAGCACAGATACGCAGTATTTT

d_gene: TRBD1
abundance: .
v_gene: TRBV14
j_gene: TRBJ1-5
CDR3aa: CASSRGQGRQPQHF
CDR3nt: TGTGCCAGCAGCCGTGGACAGGGGAGGCAGCCCCAGCATTTT

d_gene: .
abundance: .
v_gene: TRBV18
j_gene: TRBJ2-7
CDR3aa: CASSPRQVGSEQYF
CDR3nt: TGTGCCAGCTCACCCCGACAGGTTGGATCGGAGCAGTACTTC

d_gene: TRBD1
abundance: .
v_gene: TRBV5-6
j_gene: TRBJ1-4
CDR3aa: CASSGDRRKLFF
CDR3nt: TGTGCCAGCAGCGGGGACAGGAGAAAACTGTTTTTT

d_gene: .
abundance: .
v_gene: TRBV5-1
j_gene: TRBJ1-1
CDR3aa: CASSAGSTEAFF
CDR3nt: TGCGCCAGCAGCGCCGGTTCGACTGAAGCTTTCTTT

d_gene: .
abundance: .
v_gene: TRBV7-8
j_gene: TRBJ2-3
CDR3aa: CASSLVGADTQYF
CDR3nt: TGTGCCAGCAGCTTAGTAGGGGCAGATACGCAGTATTTT

d_gene: .
abundance: few
v_gene: TRBV12-5
j_gene: TRBJ1-1
CDR3aa: CAGAFGGRSTEAFF
CDR3nt: TGTGCTGGGGCCTTCGGGGGGCGAAGCACTGAAGCTTTCTTT

d_gene: TRBD2
abundance: once
v_gene: TRBV5-4
j_gene: TRBJ2-3
CDR3aa: CASSFPAGGDTQYF
CDR3nt: TGTGCCAGCAGCTTCCCAGCGGGGGGCGATACGCAGTATTTT

d_gene: .
abundance: .
v_gene: TRBV7-2
j_gene: TRBJ1-5
CDR3aa: CASSLRGGNQPQHF
CDR3nt: TGTGCCAGCAGCTTGAGAGGAGGCAATCAGCCCCAGCATTTT

d_gene: .
abundance: .
v_gene: TRBV5-4
j_gene: TRBJ1-4
CDR3aa: CASSLTGLLATNEKLFF
CDR3nt: TGTGCCAGCAGCTTGACGGGACTACTTGCAACTAATGAAAAACTGTTTTTT

d_gene: TRBD1
abundance: many
v_gene: TRBV2
j_gene: TRBJ2-7
CDR3aa: CASSGPGQGTYEQYF
CDR3nt: TGTGCCAGCAGTGGCCCCGGACAGGGAACATACGAGCAGTACTTC

d_gene: .
abundance: .
v_gene: TRBV6-5
j_gene: TRBJ1-1
CDR3aa: CASSSYTEAFF
CDR3nt: TGTGCCAGCAGTTCCTACACTGAAGCTTTCTTT

d_gene: .
abundance: once
v_gene: TRBV13
j_gene: TRBJ2-1
CDR3aa: CASSLTLVPNEQFF
CDR3nt: TGTGCCAGCAGCTTGACACTAGTCCCCAATGAGCAGTTCTTC

d_gene: TRBD1
abundance: few
v_gene: TRBV5-1
j_gene: TRBJ1-5
CDR3aa: CASSFQGGASQPQHF
CDR3nt: TGCGCCAGCAGCTTCCAGGGGGGAGCTTCTCAGCCCCAGCATTTT

d_gene: TRBD1
abundance: .
v_gene: TRBV7-9
j_gene: TRBJ2-6
CDR3aa: CASSLETGPGANVLTF
CDR3nt: TGTGCCAGCAGCTTAGAGACAGGGCCCGGGGCCAACGTCCTGACTTTC

d_gene: TRBD1
abundance: .
v_gene: TRBV12-3/TRBV12-4
j_gene: TRBJ2-5
CDR3aa: CASKAGGETQYF
CDR3nt: TGTGCCAGCAAGGCAGGGGGAGAGACCCAGTACTTC

d_gene: TRBD2
abundance: .
v_gene: TRBV7-9
j_gene: TRBJ2-3
CDR3aa: CASSLGAGGSSTDTQYF
CDR3nt: TGTGCCAGCAGCTTAGGGGCTGGCGGGAGTAGCACAGATACGCAGTATTTT